The TCR beta chain under discussion was sequenced for a study of shared clonotypes between healthy human individuals. CDR3 size: 17 residues. CDR1 is KGHSH and CDR2 is LQKENI in the germline V gene. V was pared by 2 bases and J by 1 base, with 10 bases of the junction left unmatched. Points on this clone: The antigen is unknown.

The assay was immunoSEQ multiplex PCR, and TCRdb's table has in-frame clones only and misses some. The data show approximately 2.3 million clones, 90% to 95% seen once. General study results and limits: Naive CD4 clonotypes overlapped across several donors at about 5.2%.

This TCR was recovered from a young man in good health. Some clones in this sample may be carry-over from other donors' samples. Sequencing used naive CD4+ T cells from PBMCs. The subset: CD45RA+ positively selected. This chain connects TRBV18 to TRBJ2-7, with TRBD2 matching over 8 bases. The CDR3 loop is CASSPTPGRGRSYEQYF. Written as DNA, the CDR3 is TGTGCCAGCTCACCAACCCCCGGGAGGGGCCGGTCCTACGAGCAGTACTTC.